The 13 T cell receptor beta chains presented below share a single source sample, sequenced in a study of blood T cell repertoires in COVID-19. The repertoire was sequenced with immunoSEQ multiplex PCR; TCRdb's copy has only in-frame clones and lacks some. The sample consists of 150,000 to 200,000 clones, 75% to 90% of them appearing once. Sequencing was carried out using PBMCs or T cells enriched from blood (not recorded which). The origin of the receptors is an older woman who had recovered from COVID-19.

The chain uses TRBV28 and TRBJ1-5, with TRBD1 matching 8 bases. CDR1 and CDR2 from the germline V gene are MDHEN and SYDVKM. The CDR3 has 16 residues. V shed 6 bases and J 3 bases; nucleotides not matched to a gene: 10. CDR3 sequence (DNA): TGTGCCAGCAGCCCACGGACAGGGACAGCCAATCAGCCCCAGCATTTT. Protein product: CASSPRTGTANQPQHF.

The chain combines TRBV7-2 with TRBJ1-1; TRBD1 is a possible D gene (6 bases). The ends were cut back, 1 base at V and 3 bases at J, with 12 bases in the middle. Germline CDR1 is SGHTA and CDR2 is FQGNSA. This CDR3 is 15 amino acids long. The CDR3 coding sequence is TGTGCCAGCAGCTTAGGAGGGGGGGGTTACACTGAAGCTTTCTTT. It is translated as CASSLGGGGYTEAFF. Complete variable domain (other parts from reference TRBV7-2 and TRBJ1-1): GAGVSQSPSNKVTEKGKDVELRCDPISGHTALYWYRQSLGQGLEFLIYFQGNSAPDKSGLPSDRFSAERTGGSVSTLTIQRTQQEDSAVYLCASSLGGGGYTEAFFGQGTRLTVV.

This clone has just a few counts. This sequence joins TRBV19 and TRBJ2-7; a possible D gene is TRBD1 (6 bases). Germline V gene data show CDR1 as LNHDA and CDR2 as SQIVND (reference sequence). V lost 10 bases and J 0 bases, leaving 13 bases between the germline ends. This CDR3 has 13 amino acids. CDR3 in amino acids: CATRGPPSYEQYF. DNA of the CDR3: TGTGCCACCAGGGGACCCCCCTCCTACGAGCAGTACTTC.

The J gene is TRBJ2-3, the V gene TRBV5-4; 7 nucleotides agree with TRBD2. The germline CDR1 and CDR2 sequences are SGHNT and YYREEE (reference sequence). This CDR3 spans 15 amino acids. V was pared by 6 bases and J by 3 bases, with 10 bases of the junction left unmatched. The DNA for the CDR3 is TGTGCCAGCAACAACAAGCTAGCGGCGACAGATACGCAGTATTTT. Protein product: CASNNKLAATDTQYF.

The chain employs TRBV5-1 and TRBJ1-2; D may be TRBD1 (5 bases). Trimming cost V 0 bases and J 7 bases, with 13 bases left between them. Germline V gene data show CDR1 as SGHRS and CDR2 as YFSETQ. The CDR3 is 14 residues long. CDR3 nucleotides: TGCGCCAGCAGCTTGGAAGGGGAATCCGGTGGCTACACCTTC. The encoded protein is CASSLEGESGGYTF.

The chain combines TRBV2 with TRBJ2-5; TRBD2 is a possible D gene (7 bases). Germline V gene sequence: CDR1 SNHLY, CDR2 FYNNEI. V was trimmed by 5 bases and J by 1 base, leaving 17 bases between them. CDR3 length: 16 residues. The CDR3 loop reads CASSRLIGGGQETQYF. In DNA, the CDR3 is TGTGCCAGCAGTAGGTTAATAGGGGGGGGCCAAGAGACCCAGTACTTC.

This chain joins TRBV7-8 and TRBJ1-2; D may be TRBD1 (5 bases). The CDR3 sequence is 13 residues long. V lost 7 bases and J lost 4, with 13 bases in between. Germline CDR1 SGHVS, CDR2 FQNEAQ. The CDR3 DNA follows: TGTGCCAGCACGGGCCCCAGGGCCTATGGCTACACCTTC. Translation gives CASTGPRAYGYTF.

The rearrangement uses TRBV19 and TRBJ2-6; D may be TRBD2 (5 bases). The CDR3 runs 19 residues. Trimming removed 3 bases at V and 0 bases at J, with 18 bases between. The V gene's germline CDR1 is LNHDA and CDR2 SQIVND (reference sequence). The CDR3 nucleotides read TGTGCCAGTAGTATTGGAGGCATTTGGTCTCGCTCTGGGGCCAACGTCCTGACTTTC. Translating gives CASSIGGIWSRSGANVLTF.

CDR3: CAISAREVGFTDEQFF. CDR3 DNA sequence: TGTGCCATCAGCGCCCGGGAGGTGGGTTTTACAGATGAGCAGTTCTTC. The J gene is TRBJ2-1, the V gene TRBV10-3; TRBD2 matches at 7 bases. CDR1 is ENHRY, CDR2 SYGVKD, per germline. The CDR3 length is 16 residues. The V and J ends lost 6 bases and 8 bases, in that order; junction bases with no gene match: 16.

V gene TRBV2 combines with J gene TRBJ1-5; 11 nucleotides match TRBD1. Germline values: CDR1 SNHLY, CDR2 FYNNEI. This CDR3 has 15 residues. The trim removed 5 bases at V and 8 bases at J, leaving 8 bases unmatched. This CDR3 is CASSSQGQGGEPQHF. The CDR3, as DNA: TGTGCCAGCAGTTCCCAGGGACAGGGGGGTGAGCCCCAGCATTTT.

The chain recombines TRBV6-5 with TRBJ1-4; D is perhaps TRBD1 (5 bases). V was clipped by 5 bases and J by 8 bases, with 18 bases between them. The CDR3 sequence is 15 residues long. Germline CDR1 reads MNHEY; CDR2 reads SVGAGI. Written as DNA, the CDR3 is TGTGCCAGCAGTCCGGAGACAGATACCAGGGAAAAACTGTTTTTT. Translated, it gives CASSPETDTREKLFF.

This chain uses TRBV6-5 with TRBJ1-2, with 7 positions matching TRBD1. The CDR3 runs 14 residues. V shed 3 bases and J 6 bases; nucleotides not matched to a gene: 7. The V gene's germline CDR1 is MNHEY and CDR2 SVGAGI. Written as DNA, the CDR3 is TGTGCCAGCAGTTATCAAGGGGGCAACGATGGCTACACCTTC. Translating gives CASSYQGGNDGYTF.

This sequence joins TRBV19 and TRBJ2-6; unclear D gene. The CDR3 loop spans 14 amino acids. Germline loops: CDR1 LNHDA, CDR2 SQIVND (reference sequence). Trimming pared 9 bases from V and 1 base from J, leaving 10 bases between. CDR3 coding DNA: TGTGCCAGCACCCGACAATCTGGGGCCAACGTCCTGACTTTC. It specifies CASTRQSGANVLTF.